This TCR beta chain was profiled in a study of PD-L1 blockade in urothelial cancer. Study-level background: Analyses were performed on blood at 3 weeks after treatment start (the second dose) and at 6 weeks.

The protocol was immunoSEQ multiplex PCR, while the TCRdb copy is restricted to in-frame clones and leaves out a portion. The sample contains roughly 100,000 clones, approximately 82% of which appear only once. Stated time point: peripheral blood 6 weeks after treatment start. Patients had urothelial carcinoma that was locally advanced or metastatic. Germline CDR1 and CDR2: SNHLY and FYNNEI. This CDR3 has 14 amino acids. The V end lost 8 bases, the J end lost 1 base, and 14 bases lay between the germline ends. The chain carries TRBV2 and TRBJ1-1, with D possibly TRBD1 on 5 matching bases. This TCR derives from an older man with urothelial cancer. The sample was PBMCs, taken around atezolizumab (anti-PD-L1) treatment. The CDR3 DNA reads as TGTGCCAGCGGACCACAGGTTCAGAACACTGAAGCTTTCTTT. It yields the protein CASGPQVQNTEAFF. The whole variable domain, remainder taken from reference TRBV2 and TRBJ1-1, is EPEVTQTPSHQVTQMGQEVILRCVPISNHLYFYWYRQILGQKVEFLVSFYNNEISEKSEIFDDQFSVERPDGSNFTLKIRSTKLEDSAMYFCASGPQVQNTEAFFGQGTRLTVV.